This T cell receptor beta chain comes out of a study of T cells after somatic rescue of genetic block. Germline loops: CDR1 SEHNR, CDR2 FQNEAQ (reference sequence). V was clipped by 5 bases and J by 4 bases; unmatched bases: 17. This CDR3 comprises 19 residues. The repertoire was sequenced with immunoSEQ multiplex PCR; TCRdb's copy has only in-frame clones and lacks some. The data contain approximately 70,000 clones, approximately 91% of them singletons. This clone was detected a few times. The J gene is TRBJ2-3, the V gene TRBV7-9; 11 bases match TRBD2. This TCR was recovered from a man aged 25 to 40. Material for sequencing was peripheral blood mononuclear cells (PBMCs). CDR3 loop: CASSPPGSGRAKAADTQYF. Written as DNA, the CDR3 is TGTGCCAGCAGCCCCCCTGGTAGCGGGAGGGCCAAGGCGGCAGATACGCAGTATTTT.